This T cell receptor beta chain was observed in a study of CD8 T cells in ankylosing spondylitis. Study-level results: Reportedly, matched ankylosing spondylitis synovial fluid was significantly enriched for disease-linked clones.

This clonotype came up a few times. The antigen is not known. This CDR3 has 13 residues. The germline V gene encodes CDR1 DFQATT and CDR2 SNEGSKA (reference sequence). Trimming pared 7 bases from V and 8 bases from J, leaving 18 bases between. Via MiXCR, TCRdb re-called the 5' RACE reads, giving one row per CDR3 protein. The sample contains 150,000 to 200,000 distinct CDR3 sequences, 25% to 35% of which appear only once. This TCR was recovered from a male donor with ankylosing spondylitis. This sequence joins TRBV20-1 and TRBJ2-1; D is possibly TRBD1 or TRBD2 (5 bases each). Sequencing input: synovial fluid, either unsorted or a sorted T cell fraction (not recorded which). CDR3 sequence (DNA): TGCAGTGTAGGCCCAGGTTTGGGGGATGAGCAGTTCTTC. It is translated as CSVGPGLGDEQFF.